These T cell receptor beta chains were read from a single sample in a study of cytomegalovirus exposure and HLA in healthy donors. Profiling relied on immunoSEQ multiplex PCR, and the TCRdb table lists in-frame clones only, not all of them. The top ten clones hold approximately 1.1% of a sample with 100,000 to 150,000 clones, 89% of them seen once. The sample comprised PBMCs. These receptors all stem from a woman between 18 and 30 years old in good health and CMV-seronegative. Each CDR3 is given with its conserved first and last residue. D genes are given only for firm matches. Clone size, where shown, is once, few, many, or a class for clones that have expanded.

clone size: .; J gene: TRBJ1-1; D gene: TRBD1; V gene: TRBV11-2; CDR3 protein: CASSPGTGGSEAFF; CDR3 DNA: TGTGCCAGCAGCCCTGGGACAGGGGGCTCTGAAGCTTTCTTT
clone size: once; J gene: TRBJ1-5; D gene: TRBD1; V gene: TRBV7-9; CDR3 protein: CASSLVGQGNNQPQHF; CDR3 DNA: TGTGCCAGCAGCTTAGTCGGACAGGGTAACAATCAGCCCCAGCATTTT
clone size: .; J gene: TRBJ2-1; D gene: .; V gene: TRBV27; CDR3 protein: CASGPWGRSSYNEQFF; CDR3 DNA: TGTGCCAGCGGCCCGTGGGGCCGAAGCTCCTACAATGAGCAGTTCTTC
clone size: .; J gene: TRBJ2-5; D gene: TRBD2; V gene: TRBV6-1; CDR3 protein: CASRGLAGGIKTQYF; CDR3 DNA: TGTGCCAGCAGGGGACTAGCGGGAGGTATAAAGACCCAGTACTTC
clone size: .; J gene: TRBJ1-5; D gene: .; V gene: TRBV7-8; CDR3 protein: CASSWGSDNSQRNQPQHF; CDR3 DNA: TGTGCCAGCAGCTGGGGCAGCGACAATTCCCAACGTAATCAGCCCCAGCATTTT
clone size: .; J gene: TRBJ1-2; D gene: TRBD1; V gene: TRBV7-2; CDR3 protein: CASSLSGGAYGYTF; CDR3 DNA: TGTGCCAGCAGCCTCTCAGGGGGCGCCTATGGCTACACCTTC
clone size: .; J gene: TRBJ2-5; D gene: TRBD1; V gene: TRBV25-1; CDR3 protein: CASSEPGTGDRETQYF; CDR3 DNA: TGTGCCAGCAGTGAACCAGGGACAGGGGATCGAGAGACCCAGTACTTC
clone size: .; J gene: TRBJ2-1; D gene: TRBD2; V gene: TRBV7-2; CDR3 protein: CASNLRGKREGRSNEQFF; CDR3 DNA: TGTGCCAGCAACCTTAGGGGAAAGCGGGAGGGTCGTAGCAATGAGCAGTTCTTC
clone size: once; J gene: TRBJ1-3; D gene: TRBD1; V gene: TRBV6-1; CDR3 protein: CASSERGEQGTSTIYF; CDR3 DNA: TGTGCCAGCAGTGAAAGGGGTGAACAGGGGACTTCCACCATATATTTT
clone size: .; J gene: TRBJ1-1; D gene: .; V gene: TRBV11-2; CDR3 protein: CASSLRQSPLNTEAFF; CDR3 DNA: TGTGCCAGCAGCCTAAGACAGAGCCCTCTGAACACTGAAGCTTTCTTT
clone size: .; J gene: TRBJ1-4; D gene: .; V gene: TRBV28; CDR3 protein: CASSFAGLTGFAKFF; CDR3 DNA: TGTGCCAGCAGTTTTGCGGGACTAACAGGTTTTGCTAAGTTTTTT
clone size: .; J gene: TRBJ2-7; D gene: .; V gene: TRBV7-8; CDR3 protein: CASSSPNANEQYF; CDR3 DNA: TGTGCCAGCAGCTCCCCGAACGCGAACGAGCAGTACTTC
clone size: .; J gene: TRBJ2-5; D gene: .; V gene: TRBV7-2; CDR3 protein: CASSLASSGSQETQYF; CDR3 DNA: TGTGCCAGCAGCTTAGCTAGTAGCGGCTCCCAAGAGACCCAGTACTTC
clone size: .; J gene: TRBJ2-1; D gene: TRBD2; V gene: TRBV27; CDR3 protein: CASSSPQREFNEQFF; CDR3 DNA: TGTGCCAGCAGTTCGCCTCAGCGGGAGTTCAATGAGCAGTTCTTC
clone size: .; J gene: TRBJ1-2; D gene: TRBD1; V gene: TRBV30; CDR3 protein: CAWSRRQGATPYGYTF; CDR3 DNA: TGTGCCTGGAGTCGTAGGCAGGGGGCCACCCCCTATGGCTACACCTTC
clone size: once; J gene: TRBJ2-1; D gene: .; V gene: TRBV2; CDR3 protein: CASRASSYNEQFF; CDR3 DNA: TGTGCCAGCAGGGCTAGCTCCTACAATGAGCAGTTCTTC
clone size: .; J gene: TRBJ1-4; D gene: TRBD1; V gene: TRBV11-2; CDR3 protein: CASRPAYSGQGSGKLFF; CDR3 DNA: TGTGCCAGCAGACCGGCGTATTCGGGACAGGGTTCTGGAAAACTGTTTTTT
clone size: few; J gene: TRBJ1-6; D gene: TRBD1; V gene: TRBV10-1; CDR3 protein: CASSEETGGNSPLHF; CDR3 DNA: TGCGCCAGCAGTGAGGAGACAGGGGGCAATTCACCCCTCCACTTT
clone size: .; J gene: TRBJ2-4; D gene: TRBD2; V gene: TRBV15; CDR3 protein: CATSRSPGTSGNIQYF; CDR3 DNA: TGTGCCACCAGCAGAAGCCCCGGGACTAGCGGAAACATTCAGTACTTC
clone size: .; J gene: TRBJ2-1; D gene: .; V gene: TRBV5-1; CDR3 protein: CASTSGSVSYNEQFF; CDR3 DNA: TGCGCCAGCACGAGCGGGTCGGTCTCCTACAATGAGCAGTTCTTC
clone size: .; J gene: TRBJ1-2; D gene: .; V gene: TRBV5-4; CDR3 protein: CASSPEQGPF; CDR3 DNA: TGTGCCAGCAGCCCGGAACAGGGCCCCTTC
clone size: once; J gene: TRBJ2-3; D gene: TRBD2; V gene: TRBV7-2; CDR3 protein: CASSLGLAGVIWTDTQYF; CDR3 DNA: TGTGCCAGCAGCTTAGGTTTGGCGGGAGTTATTTGGACAGATACGCAGTATTTT
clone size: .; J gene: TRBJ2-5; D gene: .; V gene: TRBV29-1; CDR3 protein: CSVRGHTETQYF; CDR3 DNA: TGCAGCGTTAGAGGGCACACAGAGACCCAGTACTTC
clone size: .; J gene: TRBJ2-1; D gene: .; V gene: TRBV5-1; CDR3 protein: CASSLGQTYNEQFF; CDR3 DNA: TGCGCCAGCAGCTTAGGACAGACTTACAATGAGCAGTTCTTC
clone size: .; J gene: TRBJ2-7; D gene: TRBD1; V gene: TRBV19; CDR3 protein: CASSMAPGQSYEQYF; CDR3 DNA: TGTGCCAGTAGTATGGCACCGGGACAGAGTTACGAGCAGTACTTC
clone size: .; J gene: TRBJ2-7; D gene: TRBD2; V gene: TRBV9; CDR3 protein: CASSITSGSYEQYF; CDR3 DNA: TGTGCCAGCAGCATTACTAGCGGCTCCTACGAGCAGTACTTC
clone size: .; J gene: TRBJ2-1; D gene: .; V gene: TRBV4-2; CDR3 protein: CASSQDSLRDEQFF; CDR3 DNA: TGTGCCAGCAGCCAAGATAGCCTGCGGGATGAGCAGTTCTTC
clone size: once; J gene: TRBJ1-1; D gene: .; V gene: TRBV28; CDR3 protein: CASSLRQKGTEAFF; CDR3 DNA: TGTGCCAGCAGTTTGAGGCAGAAAGGCACTGAAGCTTTCTTT
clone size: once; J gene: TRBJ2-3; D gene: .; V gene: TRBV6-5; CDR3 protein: CASSYSLGDDTQYF; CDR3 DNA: TGTGCCAGCAGTTACTCCCTCGGGGATGATACGCAGTATTTT
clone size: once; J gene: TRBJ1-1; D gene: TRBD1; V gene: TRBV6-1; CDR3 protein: CASSRDRLSTEAFF; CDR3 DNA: TGTGCCAGCAGTCGGGACAGGCTATCCACTGAAGCTTTCTTT
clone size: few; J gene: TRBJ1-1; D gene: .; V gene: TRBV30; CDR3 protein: CAWSVDTEAFF; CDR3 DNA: TGTGCCTGGAGCGTAGACACTGAAGCTTTCTTT
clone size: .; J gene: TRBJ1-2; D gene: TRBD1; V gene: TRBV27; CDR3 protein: CASAGTGTNYGYTF; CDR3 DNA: TGTGCCAGCGCCGGGACAGGGACTAACTATGGCTACACCTTC
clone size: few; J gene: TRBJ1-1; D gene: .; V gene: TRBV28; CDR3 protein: CASSPPGVTEAFF; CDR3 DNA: TGTGCCAGCAGTCCCCCGGGTGTCACTGAAGCTTTCTTT
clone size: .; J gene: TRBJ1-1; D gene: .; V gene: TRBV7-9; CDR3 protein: CASSLAANTEAFF; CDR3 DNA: TGTGCCAGCAGCTTAGCAGCGAACACTGAAGCTTTCTTT